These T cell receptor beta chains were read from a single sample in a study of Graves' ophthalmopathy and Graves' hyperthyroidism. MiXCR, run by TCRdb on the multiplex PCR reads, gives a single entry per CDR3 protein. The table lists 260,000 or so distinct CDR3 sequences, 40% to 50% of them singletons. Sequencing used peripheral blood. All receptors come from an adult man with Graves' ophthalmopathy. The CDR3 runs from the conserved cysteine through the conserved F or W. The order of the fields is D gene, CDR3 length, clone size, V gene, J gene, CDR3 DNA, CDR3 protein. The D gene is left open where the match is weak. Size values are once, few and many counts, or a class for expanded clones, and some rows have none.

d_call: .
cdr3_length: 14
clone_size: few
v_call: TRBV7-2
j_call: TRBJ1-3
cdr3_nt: TGTGCCAGCAGCATACAGGGATCTGGAAACACCATATATTTT
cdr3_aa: CASSIQGSGNTIYF

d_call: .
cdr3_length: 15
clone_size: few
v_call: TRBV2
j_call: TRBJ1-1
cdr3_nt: TGTGCCAGCAGTGATCCGGCGGGACAAGGGGGTGAAGCTTTCTTT
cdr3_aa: CASSDPAGQGGEAFF

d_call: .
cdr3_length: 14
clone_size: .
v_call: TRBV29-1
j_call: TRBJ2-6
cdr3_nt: TGCGGCGTTGAAGAGGGGACTGGGGCCAACGTCCTGACTTTC
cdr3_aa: CGVEEGTGANVLTF

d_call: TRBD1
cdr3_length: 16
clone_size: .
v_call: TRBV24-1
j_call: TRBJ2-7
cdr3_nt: TGTGCCACCAGTGCCCCGGACAGGACAGGCTCCTACGAGCAGTACTTC
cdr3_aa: CATSAPDRTGSYEQYF

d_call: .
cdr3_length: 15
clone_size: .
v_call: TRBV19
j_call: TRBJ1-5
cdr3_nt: TGTGCCAGTAGGGCCCAGCGGGATAGCAATCAGCCCCAGCATTTT
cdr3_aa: CASRAQRDSNQPQHF

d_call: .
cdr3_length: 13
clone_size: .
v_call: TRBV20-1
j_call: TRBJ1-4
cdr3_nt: TGCAGTCCGTCATACGCAACTAATGAAAAACTGTTTTTT
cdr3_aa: CSPSYATNEKLFF

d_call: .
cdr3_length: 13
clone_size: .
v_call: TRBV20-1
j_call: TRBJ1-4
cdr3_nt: TGCAGTGCTAGTCCCTCTGTAAATGAAAAACTGTTTTTT
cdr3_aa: CSASPSVNEKLFF

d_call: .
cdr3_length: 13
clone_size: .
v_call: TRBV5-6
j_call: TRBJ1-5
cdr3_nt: TGTGCCAGCAGCTTTGGGTCTTCTCAGCCCCAGCATTTT
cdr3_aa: CASSFGSSQPQHF

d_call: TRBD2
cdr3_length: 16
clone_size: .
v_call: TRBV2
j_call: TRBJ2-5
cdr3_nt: TGTGCCAGCAGGTCGGCAGCGGGGGGGACCCAAGAGACCCAGTACTTC
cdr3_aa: CASRSAAGGTQETQYF

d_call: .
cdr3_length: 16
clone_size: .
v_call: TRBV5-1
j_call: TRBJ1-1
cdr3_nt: TGCGCCAGCAGCACAGATCTGGGGGTAAGGAACACTGAAGCTTTCTTT
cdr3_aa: CASSTDLGVRNTEAFF

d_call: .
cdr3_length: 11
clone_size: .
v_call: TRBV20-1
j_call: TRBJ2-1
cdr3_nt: TGCAGTGCTAAAGGGAACAATGAGCAGTTCTTC
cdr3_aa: CSAKGNNEQFF

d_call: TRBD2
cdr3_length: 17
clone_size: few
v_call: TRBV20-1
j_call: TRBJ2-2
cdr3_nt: TGCAGTGCCGCGACTAGCGGGGGGGCCTTAAACACCGGGGAGCTGTTTTTT
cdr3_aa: CSAATSGGALNTGELFF

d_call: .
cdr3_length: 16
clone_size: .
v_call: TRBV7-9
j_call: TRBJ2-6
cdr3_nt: TGTGCCAGCAGCCTAGGACAACGCCCTGGGGCCAACGTCCTGACTTTC
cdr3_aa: CASSLGQRPGANVLTF

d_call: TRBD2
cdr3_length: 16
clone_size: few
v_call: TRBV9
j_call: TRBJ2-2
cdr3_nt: TGTGCCAGCAGCGTAACTAGCGCCGCGAACACCGGGGAGCTGTTTTTT
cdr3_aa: CASSVTSAANTGELFF